This T cell receptor beta chain was found in a study of blood T cells in healthy people across ages. A J-beta primer mix and a sample-barcoded 5' primer were used in a second PCR of about 6 to 12 cycles. TCRdb reanalysed the 5' RACE reads using MiXCR and keeps one entry per CDR3 protein. Among hundreds of thousands of distinct CDR3 sequences listed, roughly three fifths were seen once. V was cut by 0 bases and J by 4 bases, with 10 bases left in between. The germline gives CDR1 SGHTA, CDR2 FQGNSA. The CDR3 totals 15 residues. Sequencing was carried out using blood. This receptor was identified in a man in his forties or fifties in good health. The chain couples TRBV7-2 to TRBJ2-1, with D uncertain. In nucleotides, the CDR3 is TGTGCCAGCAGCTTAGCAGTCGGCAGGTACAATGAGCAGTTCTTC. Translation: CASSLAVGRYNEQFF. The complete variable domain, with remaining parts taken from reference TRBV7-2 and TRBJ2-1, reads GAGVSQSPSNKVTEKGKDVELRCDPISGHTALYWYRQSLGQGLEFLIYFQGNSAPDKSGLPSDRFSAERTGGSVSTLTIQRTQQEDSAVYLCASSLAVGRYNEQFFGPGTRLTVL.